This T cell receptor beta chain came from a study of cytomegalovirus exposure and HLA in healthy donors. Notes on this clone: Its antigen is not known.

60 Vbeta and 13 Jbeta primers were used in PCR. This table comes from immunoSEQ multiplex PCR, and its TCRdb copy is limited to in-frame clones, with some not included. This sample has tens of thousands of clones, with 7.6% found just once. Per the germline V gene, CDR1 is SGHDN and CDR2 is FVKESK. V dropped 4 bases and J dropped 6; count of bases not matched to a gene: 11. CDR3 length: 15 residues. Findings and limits, study-wide: Researchers catalogued approximately 170 TCR beta chains as cytomegalovirus-associated. Later analysis identified around 15,000 TCR beta sequences associated with HLA alleles, using a false discovery rate threshold of 0.05.

The receptor comes from a man in his fifties in good health and CMV-seronegative. The sequenced material came from PBMCs. The V and J genes are TRBV14 and TRBJ2-7; TRBD1 agrees at 8 bases. The CDR3 spells CASSRIPGQGGEQYF. For the CDR3, the DNA is TGTGCCAGCAGCCGCATCCCAGGACAGGGAGGCGAGCAGTACTTC.